In this sample, the clone carrying this T cell receptor beta chain turned up a few times. These data are taken from a study of human T cells and chemical hapten exposure. The study used a library that attached unique molecular identifiers to individual cDNA molecules. TCRdb reprocessed the RACE reads with MiXCR, giving one entry per CDR3 protein. This sample has 75,000 to 100,000 distinct CDR3 sequences; roughly 8% occur once, and the top ten carry roughly 3.1%. The time point is: healthy volunteer bleed at 2 weeks. The template was total RNA from unfractionated whole blood. The V end lost 3 bases, the J end lost 1 base, and 10 bases lay between the germline ends. The CDR3 spans 14 residues. Germline loops: CDR1 MDHEN, CDR2 SYDVKM.

The material sequenced was whole blood. The TCR was taken from a female donor in good health. Some clones in this sample may be carry-over from other donors' samples. V and J are TRBV28 and TRBJ2-7; D uncertain. The CDR3 DNA reads TGTGCCAGCAGTTTTGGCGGACCATCCTACGAGCAGTACTTC. Its translation: CASSFGGPSYEQYF.